The clone carrying this T cell receptor beta chain was observed a single time. The record originates from a study of blood T cell repertoires in COVID-19. At the level of the study: Samples representing acute and convalescent COVID-19 were sourced from the United States, Italy and Spain. PBMCs, B-cell-depleted T cells, or T cells were the source of the cDNA or gDNA that made up the material.

Methods used by the authors: Quantification of nucleated cells was approximated via reference gene primer amplification. Measured with immunoSEQ multiplex PCR; TCRdb has only the in-frame clones, and not every one. The V and J calls and the clone size are those of that table, but D and trimming were determined from the DNA. Seen here are about 120,000 clones, just over 85% observed once, and the top ten hold about 4.5%. CDR3 size: 14 residues. V shed 6 bases and J shed 0 bases, with 11 bases lying between them. Germline values: CDR1 LNHDA, CDR2 SQIVND (reference sequence). Sequenced material: peripheral blood. This receptor was identified in a middle-aged man with acute or convalescent COVID-19. V and J are TRBV19 and TRBJ1-1, with D tentatively TRBD1 (6 bases). The CDR3 coding sequence is TGTGCCAGTAGCCCACAGGGAATGAACACTGAAGCTTTCTTT. It encodes CASSPQGMNTEAFF.